The present entry profiles one T cell receptor (beta chain) with its context. Its antigen is not known. The study drew the donors from its approximately 110-subject validation cohort, separate from the 666-subject first cohort. Sequencing used immunoSEQ multiplex PCR; TCRdb keeps in-frame clones, though not all of them. The repertoire holds 200,000 to 250,000 clones, roughly 84% seen once, with roughly 13% in the top ten. The data are from a study of cytomegalovirus exposure and HLA in healthy donors. Study information: The 120 or so validation repertoires, a later analysis reported, used the same platform as the 600 to 700 first-cohort repertoires. Study-level results: According to a subsequent analysis, TCR clusters from the first cohort were inclined to appear together in the 130 or so validation repertoires.

The germline CDR1 and CDR2 sequences are SGHNT and YYREEE (reference sequence). With 0 bases clipped from V and 8 bases from J, the junction kept 4 bases outside the gene matches. CDR3 length equals 13 residues. The TCR sequence derives from a woman in her twenties or thirties in good health and CMV-seropositive. The sequencing sample was made of PBMCs. J is TRBJ1-1 and V is TRBV5-4, with 7 bases fitting TRBD1. CDR3 amino acids: CASSLAGTDEAFF. In DNA form, the CDR3 reads TGTGCCAGCAGCTTGGCCGGGACAGACGAAGCTTTCTTT.